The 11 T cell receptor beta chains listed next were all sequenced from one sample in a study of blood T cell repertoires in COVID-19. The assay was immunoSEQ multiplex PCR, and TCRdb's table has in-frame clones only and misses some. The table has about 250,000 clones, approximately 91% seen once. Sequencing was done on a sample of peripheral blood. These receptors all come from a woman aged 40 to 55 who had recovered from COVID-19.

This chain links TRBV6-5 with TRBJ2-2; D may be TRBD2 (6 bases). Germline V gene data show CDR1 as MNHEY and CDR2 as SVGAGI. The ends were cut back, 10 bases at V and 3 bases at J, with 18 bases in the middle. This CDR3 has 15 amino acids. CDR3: CATSGLARDTGELFF. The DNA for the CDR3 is TGTGCCACCTCTGGGCTAGCGAGAGACACCGGGGAGCTGTTTTTT.

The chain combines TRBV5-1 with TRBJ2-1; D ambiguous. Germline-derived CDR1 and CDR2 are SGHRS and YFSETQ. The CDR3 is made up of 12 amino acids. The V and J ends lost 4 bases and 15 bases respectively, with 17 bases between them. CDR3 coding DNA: TGCGCCAGCAGCCCCACCGGGTTTCAGCGGTTCTTC. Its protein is CASSPTGFQRFF.

This chain's CDR3 is CASTGWGQGHSGANVLTF. The CDR3 DNA sequence: TGCGCCAGCACCGGATGGGGACAGGGACACTCTGGGGCCAACGTCCTGACTTTC. The V gene is TRBV10-2, the J gene TRBJ2-6; the match to TRBD1 covers 9 bases. Germline V lookup: CDR1 WSHSY, CDR2 SAAADI. The CDR3 consists of 18 residues. V trimming: 7 bases; J trimming: 0 bases; junction bases outside the gene matches: 10.

CDR3 DNA sequence: TGTGCCAGCAGTTCTGAGATCCTCTCTGGAAACACCATATATTTT. The encoded protein is CASSSEILSGNTIYF. J is TRBJ1-3 and V is TRBV28; no reliable D call. The germline V gene has CDR1 MDHEN and CDR2 SYDVKM. The ends were cut back, 4 bases at V and 0 bases at J, with 10 bases in the middle. The CDR3 runs 15 residues. Drawing the rest from reference TRBV28 and TRBJ1-3, the complete variable domain is DVKVTQSSRYLVKRTGEKVFLECVQDMDHENMFWYRQDPGLGLRLIYFSYDVKMKEKGDIPEGYSVSREKKERFSLILESASTNQTSMYLCASSSEILSGNTIYFGEGSWLTVV.

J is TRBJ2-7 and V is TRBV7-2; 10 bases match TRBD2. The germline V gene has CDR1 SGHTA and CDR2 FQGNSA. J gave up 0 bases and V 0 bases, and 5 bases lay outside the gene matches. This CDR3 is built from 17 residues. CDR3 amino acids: CASSLAPSGSLSYEQYF. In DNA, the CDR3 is TGTGCCAGCAGCTTAGCTCCTAGCGGGAGCCTCTCCTACGAGCAGTACTTC.

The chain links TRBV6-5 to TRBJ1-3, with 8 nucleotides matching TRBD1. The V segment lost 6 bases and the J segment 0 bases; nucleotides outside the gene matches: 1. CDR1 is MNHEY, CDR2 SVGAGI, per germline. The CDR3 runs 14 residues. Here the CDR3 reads CASSRGLSGNTIYF. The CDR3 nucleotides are TGTGCCAGCAGCAGGGGGCTCTCTGGAAACACCATATATTTT.

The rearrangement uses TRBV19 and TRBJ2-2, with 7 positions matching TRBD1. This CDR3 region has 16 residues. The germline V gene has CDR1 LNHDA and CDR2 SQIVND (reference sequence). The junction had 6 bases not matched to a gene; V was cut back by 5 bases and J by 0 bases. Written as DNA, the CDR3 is TGTGCCAGTAGTGCCAGACAGGGAGCGAACACCGGGGAGCTGTTTTTT. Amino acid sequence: CASSARQGANTGELFF.

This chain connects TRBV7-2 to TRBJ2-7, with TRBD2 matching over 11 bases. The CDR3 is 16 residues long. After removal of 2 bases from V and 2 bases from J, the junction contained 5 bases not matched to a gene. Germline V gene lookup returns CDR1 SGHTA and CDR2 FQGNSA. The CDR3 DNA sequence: TGTGCCAGCAGCTTACTGGGACTAGCGGCGACCTACGAGCAGTACTTC. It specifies CASSLLGLAATYEQYF. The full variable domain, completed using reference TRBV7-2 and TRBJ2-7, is GAGVSQSPSNKVTEKGKDVELRCDPISGHTALYWYRQSLGQGLEFLIYFQGNSAPDKSGLPSDRFSAERTGGSVSTLTIQRTQQEDSAVYLCASSLLGLAATYEQYFGPGTRLTVT.

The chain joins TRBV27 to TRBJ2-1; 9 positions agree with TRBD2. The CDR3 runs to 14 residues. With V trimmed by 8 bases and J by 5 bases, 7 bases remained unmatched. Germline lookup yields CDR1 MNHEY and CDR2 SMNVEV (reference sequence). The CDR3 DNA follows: TGTGCCAGCGTTGCGGGGGGGCTCAACAATGAGCAGTTCTTC. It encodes CASVAGGLNNEQFF.

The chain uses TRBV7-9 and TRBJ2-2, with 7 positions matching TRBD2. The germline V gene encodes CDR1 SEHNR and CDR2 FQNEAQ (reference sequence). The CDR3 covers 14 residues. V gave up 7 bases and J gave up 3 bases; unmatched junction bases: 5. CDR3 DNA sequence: TGTGCCAGCACACGGGCGGGGGACACCGGGGAGCTGTTTTTT. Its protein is CASTRAGDTGELFF.

In DNA, the CDR3 is TGTGCCAGCAGCCCTGATACAGGGTACAATGAGCAGTTCTTC. Translated: CASSPDTGYNEQFF. This chain uses TRBV7-2 with TRBJ2-1; a possible D gene is TRBD1 (6 bases). Trimming removed 5 bases at V and 4 bases at J, with 12 bases between. Per the germline V gene, CDR1 is SGHTA and CDR2 is FQGNSA. The CDR3 sequence is 14 residues long.